One sample yielded the 9 T cell receptor beta chains listed below, sequenced in a study of blood T cell repertoires in COVID-19. This table comes from immunoSEQ multiplex PCR, and its TCRdb copy is limited to in-frame clones, with some not included. Among roughly 30,000 clones listed, 85% were seen once. The sample was peripheral blood. Receptor source: a human donor with acute or convalescent COVID-19. The donor label of this sample is uncertain.

Only a few counts were recorded for this clone. The V and J genes are TRBV24-1 and TRBJ2-3; 8 nucleotides match TRBD2. CDR3 length: 16 amino acids. The V segment lost 2 bases and the J segment 3 bases; nucleotides outside the gene matches: 6. CDR1 is KGHDR, CDR2 SFDVKD, per germline. The chain's CDR3 is CATSDYDGRDTDTQYF. Here the CDR3 DNA reads TGTGCCACCAGTGATTATGACGGGAGGGATACAGATACGCAGTATTTT.

The chain couples TRBV16 to TRBJ1-2, with 7 nucleotides matching TRBD1. Germline assignment: CDR1 KGHSY and CDR2 FQNENV. There are 13 residues in the CDR3. Trimming cost V 3 bases and J 8 bases; bases outside gene matches: 6. The CDR3 DNA is TGTGCCAGCAGCCACGAGGGGGCGCGAGGCTACACCTTC. Residues: CASSHEGARGYTF. The full variable domain, in which reference TRBV16 and TRBJ1-2 provide the parts outside the CDR3, is GEEVAQTPKHLVRGEGQKAKLYCAPIKGHSYVFWYQQVLKNEFKFLISFQNENVFDETGMPKERFSAKCLPNSPCSLEIQATKLEDSAVYFCASSHEGARGYTFGSGTRLTVV.

This sequence joins TRBV27 and TRBJ2-7; 7 nucleotides align to TRBD1. CDR1 MNHEY and CDR2 SMNVEV come from the germline V gene (reference sequence). This CDR3 spans 15 amino acids. V lost 6 bases to trimming and J lost 0 bases; unmatched junction nucleotides: 8. The CDR3 protein is CASSRTGAFSYEQYF. In DNA, the CDR3 is TGTGCCAGCAGCCGTACAGGGGCGTTCTCCTACGAGCAGTACTTC.

The chain combines TRBV4-3 with TRBJ1-1, with D possibly matching TRBD1 (5 bases). The germline V gene has CDR1 LGHNA and CDR2 YSLEER. Trimming stripped 0 bases from V and 5 bases from J, with 10 bases between. The CDR3 is 14 amino acids. Here the CDR3 DNA reads TGCGCCAGCAGCCAAGATCTCCGGGGGACTGAAGCTTTCTTT. As protein: CASSQDLRGTEAFF.

The rearrangement uses TRBV3-1 (or the pseudogene TRBV3-2) and TRBJ2-2, with a weak D call TRBD2 (5 bases). V was trimmed by 4 bases and J by 0 bases, leaving 12 bases between them. CDR1 LGHDT and CDR2 YNNKEL come from the germline V gene (reference sequence). This CDR3 is 16 amino acids long. CDR3 in amino acids: CASSPGLPTNTGELFF. CDR3 sequence (DNA): TGTGCCAGCAGCCCTGGACTGCCTACGAACACCGGGGAGCTGTTTTTT.

This clone occurred once. The chain employs TRBV6-2 or TRBV6-3 and TRBJ2-3, with D unresolved. Germline V lookup: CDR1 MNHEY, CDR2 SVGEGT. V lost 1 base to trimming and J lost 5 bases, with 10 bases between them. The CDR3 contains 14 residues. CDR3 amino acids: CASSYYGSVDTQYF. In nucleotides, the CDR3 is TGTGCCAGCAGTTACTATGGCAGTGTAGATACGCAGTATTTT.

This clone was counted only a few times. The chain carries TRBV9 and TRBJ1-4; the match to TRBD1 covers 11 bases. Germline V gene sequence: CDR1 SGDLS, CDR2 YYNGEE. V was clipped by 4 bases and J by 2 bases; unmatched bases: 13. The CDR3 spans 19 residues. The CDR3 is CASSLMGQGGFATNEKLFF. CDR3 DNA: TGTGCCAGCAGCTTGATGGGACAGGGGGGGTTCGCCACTAATGAAAAACTGTTTTTT.

Only one count was recorded for this clone. This sequence joins TRBV11-3 and TRBJ2-4, with unresolved D. V lost 1 base to trimming and J lost 8 bases, with 9 bases between them. The germline CDR1 and CDR2 sequences are SGHNT and YENEEA. The length of the CDR3 is 13 residues. The CDR3 DNA sequence: TGTGCCAGCAGCTTAGGAACGTTAGACATTCAGTACTTC. It is translated as CASSLGTLDIQYF.

The CDR3 DNA sequence: TGTGCCACCAGCCCCCGTTCTAGCGGGGGGGGTGAGCAGTTCTTC. Its protein is CATSPRSSGGGEQFF. The V gene is TRBV15, the J gene TRBJ2-1, with TRBD2 matching 12 bases. Germline CDR1 is LNHNV and CDR2 is YYDKDF (reference sequence). Trimming cost V 5 bases and J 9 bases; bases outside gene matches: 8. The CDR3 extends over 15 amino acids.